This T cell receptor (beta chain) was captured by sequencing in a study of high-grade serous ovarian cancer treatment subgroups. Across the study: Samples averaged roughly 14,000 reads and about 7,100 unique TCR beta rearrangements. Study-wide results and limits: Only CDR3 was analyzed; CDR1 and CDR2 were not.

Sequenced by immunoSEQ multiplex PCR; TCRdb stores in-frame clones only, minus some. Among about 16,000 clones listed, around 73% were seen once. CDR1 is SGHRS and CDR2 is YFSETQ in the germline V gene. V gave up 3 bases and J gave up 0 bases, with 13 bases separating them. This CDR3 contains 16 residues. On this clone: What it recognizes is unknown.

Tumor samples were taken before definitive surgery or chemotherapy. V is TRBV5-1 and J is TRBJ1-3; the D gene is possibly TRBD1 (5 bases). Sequencing was carried out using tumor tissue. This TCR was sampled from a human donor with high-grade serous ovarian cancer. DNA of the CDR3: TGCGCCAGCAGCTCGGATGGGGGGTTCTCTGGAAACACCATATATTTT. This gives the protein CASSSDGGFSGNTIYF.